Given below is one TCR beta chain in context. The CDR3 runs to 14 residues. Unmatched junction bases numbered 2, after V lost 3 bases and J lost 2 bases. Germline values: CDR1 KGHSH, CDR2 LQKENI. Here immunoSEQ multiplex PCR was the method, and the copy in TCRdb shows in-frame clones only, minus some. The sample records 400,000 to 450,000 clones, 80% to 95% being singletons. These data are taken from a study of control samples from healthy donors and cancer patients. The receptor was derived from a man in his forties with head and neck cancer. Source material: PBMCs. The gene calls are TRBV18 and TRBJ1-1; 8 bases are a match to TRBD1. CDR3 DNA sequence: TGTGCCAGCTCACCCGGGACAGGCAACACTGAAGCTTTCTTT. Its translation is CASSPGTGNTEAFF.